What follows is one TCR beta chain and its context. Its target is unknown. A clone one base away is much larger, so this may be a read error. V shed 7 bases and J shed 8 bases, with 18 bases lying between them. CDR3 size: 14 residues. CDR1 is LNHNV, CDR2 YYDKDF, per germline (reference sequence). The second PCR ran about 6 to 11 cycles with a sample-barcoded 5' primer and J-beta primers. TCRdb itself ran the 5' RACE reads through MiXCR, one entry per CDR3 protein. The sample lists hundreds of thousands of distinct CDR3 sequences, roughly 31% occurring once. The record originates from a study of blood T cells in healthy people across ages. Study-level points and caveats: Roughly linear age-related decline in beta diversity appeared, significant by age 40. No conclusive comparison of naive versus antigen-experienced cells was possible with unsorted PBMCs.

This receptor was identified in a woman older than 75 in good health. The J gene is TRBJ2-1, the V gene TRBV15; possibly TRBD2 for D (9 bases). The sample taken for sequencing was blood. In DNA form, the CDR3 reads TGTGCCACCAACAGGGGGGAGCGGGGGGATGAGCAGTTCTTC. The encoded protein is CATNRGERGDEQFF.